The clone carrying this TCR beta chain occurred a few times. Its specificity is unknown. This record belongs to a study of CD8+ T cells in alopecia areata. At the level of the study: Each of the treated patients was given oral tofacitinib, 5 to 10 mg twice daily, for moderate-to-severe alopecia areata. Tofacitinib was given for 6 to 18 months, then stopped for 6 months.

With V trimmed by 7 bases and J by 6 bases, 6 bases remained unmatched. Germline loops: CDR1 SGHDT, CDR2 YYEEEE. This CDR3 has 14 residues. Study-wide findings and caveats: Within the top 100, expanded CD8+ clones significantly decreased with tofacitinib, as did scalp clonality.

Indicated treatment: oral pan-JAK inhibitor, 5-10 mg twice daily. From alopecia areata patients, lesional scalp punch biopsies and peripheral blood were collected. Following extraction, RNA underwent reverse transcription to cDNA, which served as the sequencing template. The assay was immunoSEQ multiplex PCR, and TCRdb's table has in-frame clones only and misses some. The sample holds about 200,000 clones, 58% seen once. This receptor was identified in a human donor with alopecia areata. The chain is built from TRBV5-6 and TRBJ2-1; 11 nucleotides match TRBD2. The sequenced sample was CD4+ T cells sorted from blood, obtained at week 24, from a patient treated with tofacitinib. CDR3 in DNA: TGTGCCAGCTACCCCGGACTAGCGGGCAATGAGCAGTTCTTC. The encoded protein is CASYPGLAGNEQFF.